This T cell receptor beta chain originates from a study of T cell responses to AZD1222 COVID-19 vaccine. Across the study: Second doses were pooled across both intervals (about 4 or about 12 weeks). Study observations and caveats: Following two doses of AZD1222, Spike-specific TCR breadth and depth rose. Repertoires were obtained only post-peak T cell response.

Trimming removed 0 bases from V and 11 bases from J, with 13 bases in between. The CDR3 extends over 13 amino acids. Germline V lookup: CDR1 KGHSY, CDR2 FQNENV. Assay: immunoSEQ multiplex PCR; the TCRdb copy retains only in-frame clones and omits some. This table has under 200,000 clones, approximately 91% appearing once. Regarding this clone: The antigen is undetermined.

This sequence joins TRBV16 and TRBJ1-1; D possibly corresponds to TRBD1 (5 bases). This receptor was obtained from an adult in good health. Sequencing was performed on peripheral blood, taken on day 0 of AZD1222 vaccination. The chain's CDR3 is CASSQSSGWGAFF. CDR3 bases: TGTGCCAGCAGCCAATCTTCAGGTTGGGGGGCTTTCTTT.